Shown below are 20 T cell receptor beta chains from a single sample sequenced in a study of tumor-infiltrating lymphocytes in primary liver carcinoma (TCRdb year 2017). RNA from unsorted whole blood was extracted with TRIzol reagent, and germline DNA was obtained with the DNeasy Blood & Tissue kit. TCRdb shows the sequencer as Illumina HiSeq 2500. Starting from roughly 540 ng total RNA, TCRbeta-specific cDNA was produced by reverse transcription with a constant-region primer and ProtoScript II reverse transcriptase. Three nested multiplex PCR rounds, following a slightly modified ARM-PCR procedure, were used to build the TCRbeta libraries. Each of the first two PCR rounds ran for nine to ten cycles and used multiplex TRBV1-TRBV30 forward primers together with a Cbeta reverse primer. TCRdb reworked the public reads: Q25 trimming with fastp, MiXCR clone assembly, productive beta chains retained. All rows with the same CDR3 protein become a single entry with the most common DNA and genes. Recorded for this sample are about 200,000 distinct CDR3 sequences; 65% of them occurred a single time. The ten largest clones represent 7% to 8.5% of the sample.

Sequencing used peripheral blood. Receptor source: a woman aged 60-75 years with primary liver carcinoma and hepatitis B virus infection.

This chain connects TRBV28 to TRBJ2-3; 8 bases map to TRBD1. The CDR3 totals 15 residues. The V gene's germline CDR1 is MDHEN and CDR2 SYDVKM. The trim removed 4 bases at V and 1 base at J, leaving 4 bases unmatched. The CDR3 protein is CASSSGGAGTDTQYF. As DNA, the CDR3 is TGTGCCAGCAGTTCAGGGGGCGCCGGCACAGATACGCAGTATTTT.

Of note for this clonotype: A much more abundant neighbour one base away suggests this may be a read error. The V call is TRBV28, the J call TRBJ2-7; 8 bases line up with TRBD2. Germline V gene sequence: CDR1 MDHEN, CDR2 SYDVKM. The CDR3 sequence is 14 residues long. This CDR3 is CASSQTSVNYKQYF. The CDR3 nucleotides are TGTGCCAGCAGTCAGACTAGCGTCAACTACAAGCAGTACTTC.

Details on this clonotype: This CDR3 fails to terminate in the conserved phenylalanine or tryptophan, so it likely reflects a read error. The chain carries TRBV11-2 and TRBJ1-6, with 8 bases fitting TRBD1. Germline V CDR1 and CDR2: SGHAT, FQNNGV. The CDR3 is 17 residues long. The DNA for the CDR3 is TGTACCAGCAGCTTGGGCAGGGGGCACACCTATAATTCACCCCTCCACCTT. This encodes CTSSLGRGHTYNSPLHL.

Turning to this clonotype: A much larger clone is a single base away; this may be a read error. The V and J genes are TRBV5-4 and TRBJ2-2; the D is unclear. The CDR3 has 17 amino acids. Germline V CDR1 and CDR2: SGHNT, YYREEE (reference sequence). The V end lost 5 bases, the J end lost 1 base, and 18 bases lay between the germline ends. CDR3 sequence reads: CASSSAALTGNTGELFF. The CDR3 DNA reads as TGTGCCAGCAGTTCGGCCGCGCTGACGGGGAACACCGGGGAGCTGTTTTTT.

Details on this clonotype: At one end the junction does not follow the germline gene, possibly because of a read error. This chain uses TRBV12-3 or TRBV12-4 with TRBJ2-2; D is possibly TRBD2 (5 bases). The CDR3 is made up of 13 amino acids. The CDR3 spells CANSFRNTGELVF. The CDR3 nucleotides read TGTGCCAACAGTTTCAGGAACACCGGGGAGCTGGTTTTT.

CDR3: CASSHWGQGADTQYF. The CDR3 coding sequence is TGTGCCAGCAGCCATTGGGGGCAGGGGGCAGATACGCAGTATTTT. The chain uses TRBV5-6 and TRBJ2-3; 7 positions agree with TRBD1. Germline CDR1 is SGHDT and CDR2 is YYEEEE. The CDR3 loop spans 15 amino acids. The V gene end was trimmed by 4 bases and the J gene end by 4 bases; junction bases not matched to a gene: 9.

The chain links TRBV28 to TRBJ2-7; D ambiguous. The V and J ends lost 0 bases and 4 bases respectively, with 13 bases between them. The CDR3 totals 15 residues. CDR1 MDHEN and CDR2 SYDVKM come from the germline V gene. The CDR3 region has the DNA TGTGCCAGCAGTTTATGGTACAACCCGACTTACGAGCAGTACTTC. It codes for CASSLWYNPTYEQYF.

The CDR3 bases are TGTGCCATACGATTAGCGGGAGACTCCTACAATGAGCAGTTCTTC. This encodes CAIRLAGDSYNEQFF. The gene calls are TRBV10-3 and TRBJ2-1; 9 nucleotides line up with TRBD2. This CDR3 region has 15 residues. Germline CDR1 is ENHRY and CDR2 is SYGVKD. V lost 9 bases, J lost 0 bases, and 6 bases stayed unmatched.

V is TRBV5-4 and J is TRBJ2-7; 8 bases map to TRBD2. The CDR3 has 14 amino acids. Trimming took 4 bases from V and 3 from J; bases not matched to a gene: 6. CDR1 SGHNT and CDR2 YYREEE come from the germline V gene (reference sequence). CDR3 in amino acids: CASSRNSGGYEQYF. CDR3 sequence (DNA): TGTGCCAGCAGCCGGAACAGCGGGGGCTACGAGCAGTACTTC. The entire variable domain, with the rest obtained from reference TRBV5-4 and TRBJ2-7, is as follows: ETGVTQSPTHLIKTRGQQVTLRCSSQSGHNTVSWYQQALGQGPQFIFQYYREEENGRGNFPPRFSGLQFPNYSSELNVNALELDDSALYLCASSRNSGGYEQYFGPGTRLTVT.

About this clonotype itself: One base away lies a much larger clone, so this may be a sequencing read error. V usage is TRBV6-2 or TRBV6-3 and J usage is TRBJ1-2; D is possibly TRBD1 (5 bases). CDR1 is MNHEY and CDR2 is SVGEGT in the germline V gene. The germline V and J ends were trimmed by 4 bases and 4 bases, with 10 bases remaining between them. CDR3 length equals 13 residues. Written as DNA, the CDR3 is TGTGCCAGCAGTTCGGTGGGGACCTATGGCTACACCTTC. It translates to CASSSVGTYGYTF.

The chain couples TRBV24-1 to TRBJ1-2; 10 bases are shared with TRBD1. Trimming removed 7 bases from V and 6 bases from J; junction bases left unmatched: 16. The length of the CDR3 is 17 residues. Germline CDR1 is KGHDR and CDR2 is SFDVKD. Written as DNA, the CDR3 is TGTGCCACCAGCGGAAATAATCCGGGACAGGGGATAAATGGCTACACCTTC. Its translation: CATSGNNPGQGINGYTF.

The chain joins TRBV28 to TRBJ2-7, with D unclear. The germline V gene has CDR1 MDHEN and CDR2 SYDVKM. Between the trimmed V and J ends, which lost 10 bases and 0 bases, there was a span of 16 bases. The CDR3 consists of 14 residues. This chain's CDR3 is CATGCDWSSYEQYF. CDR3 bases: TGTGCCACCGGGTGTGACTGGAGCTCCTACGAGCAGTACTTC.

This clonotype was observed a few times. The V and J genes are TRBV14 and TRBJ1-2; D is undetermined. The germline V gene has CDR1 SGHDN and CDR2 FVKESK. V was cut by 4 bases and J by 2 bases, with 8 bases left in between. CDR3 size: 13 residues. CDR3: CASSPAPNYGYTF. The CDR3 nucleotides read TGTGCCAGCAGCCCCGCGCCGAACTATGGCTACACCTTC.

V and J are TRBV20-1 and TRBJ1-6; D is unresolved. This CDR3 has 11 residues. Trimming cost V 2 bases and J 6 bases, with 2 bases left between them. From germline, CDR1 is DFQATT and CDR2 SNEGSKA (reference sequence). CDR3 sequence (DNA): TGCAGTGCTAGATTTAATTCACCCCTCCACTTT. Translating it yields CSARFNSPLHF.

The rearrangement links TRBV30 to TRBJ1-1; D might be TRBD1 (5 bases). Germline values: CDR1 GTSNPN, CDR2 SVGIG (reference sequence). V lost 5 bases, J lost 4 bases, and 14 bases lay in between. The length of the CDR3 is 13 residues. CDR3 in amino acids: CAWCRQGVTEAFF. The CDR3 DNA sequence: TGTGCCTGGTGTCGGCAGGGTGTCACTGAAGCTTTCTTT.

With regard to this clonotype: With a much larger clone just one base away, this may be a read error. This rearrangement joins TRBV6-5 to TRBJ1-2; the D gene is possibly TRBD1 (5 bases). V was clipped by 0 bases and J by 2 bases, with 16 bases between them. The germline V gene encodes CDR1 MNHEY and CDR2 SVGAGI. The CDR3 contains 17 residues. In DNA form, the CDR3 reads TGTGCCAGCAGTTACTCGGGGCAGGGATGCCACAACTATGGCTACACCTTC. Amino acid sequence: CASSYSGQGCHNYGYTF.

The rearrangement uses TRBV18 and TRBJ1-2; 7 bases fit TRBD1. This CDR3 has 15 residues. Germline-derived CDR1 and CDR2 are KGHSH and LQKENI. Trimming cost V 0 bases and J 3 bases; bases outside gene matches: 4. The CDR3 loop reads CASSPPQGRDYGYTF. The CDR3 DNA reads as TGTGCCAGCTCACCACCACAGGGGAGAGACTATGGCTACACCTTC.

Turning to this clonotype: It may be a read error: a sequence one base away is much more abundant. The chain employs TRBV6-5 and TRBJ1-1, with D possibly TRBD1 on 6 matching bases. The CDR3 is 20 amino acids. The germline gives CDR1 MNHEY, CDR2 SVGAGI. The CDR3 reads CANSYSVFKTGPHPGAEAFF. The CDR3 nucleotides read TGTGCCAACAGTTACTCAGTATTTAAGACAGGCCCCCACCCTGGGGCTGAAGCTTTCTTT.

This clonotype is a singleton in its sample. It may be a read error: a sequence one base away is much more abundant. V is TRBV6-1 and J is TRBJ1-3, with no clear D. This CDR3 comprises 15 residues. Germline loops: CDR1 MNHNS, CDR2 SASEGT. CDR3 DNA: TGTACCAGCAGTGAAGGAGTCAGGTCTGGAAACACCATATATTTT. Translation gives CTSSEGVRSGNTIYF.

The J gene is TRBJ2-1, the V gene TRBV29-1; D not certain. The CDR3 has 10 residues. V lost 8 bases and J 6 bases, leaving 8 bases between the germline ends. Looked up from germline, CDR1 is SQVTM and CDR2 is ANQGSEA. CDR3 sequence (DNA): TGCAGCAGTGGGATCAATGAGCAGTTCTTC. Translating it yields CSSGINEQFF.